Listed here is a single T cell receptor (beta chain). The sample is drawn from a study of blood T cell repertoires in COVID-19. Study in general: There were acute and convalescent COVID-19 samples, and they came from the United States, Italy and Spain.

Original analysis: Reference gene primer amplification gave nucleated cell count estimates. Only in-frame clones appear in the TCRdb table, and some are missing; sequencing was by immunoSEQ multiplex PCR. V and J calls and clone size are as listed in that table; D and trimming were resolved from the DNA. The sample contains roughly 230,000 clones, more than 80% of which appear only once. The CDR3 loop spans 14 amino acids. Germline-derived CDR1 and CDR2 are SGHNT and YENEEA. The ends lost 5 bases at V and 2 bases at J; junction bases unmatched: 3. The receptor was derived from a human donor in a cohort sampled during active COVID-19. This chain uses TRBV11-3 with TRBJ1-3, with 7 positions matching TRBD1. Sequenced: peripheral blood. The CDR3 DNA sequence: TGTGCCAGCAGCGTTGGGACAGCTGGAAACACCATATATTTT. It translates to CASSVGTAGNTIYF.